This entry concerns a single TCR beta chain. The antigen is unknown. The assay was carried out at the deep level. This table comes from immunoSEQ multiplex PCR, and its TCRdb copy is limited to in-frame clones, with some not included. The sample lists millions of clones, roughly 94% occurring once. This sample stems from a study of shared clonotypes between healthy human individuals. General study results and limits: Among non-shared clonotypes, generation probabilities were lower than among those shared by all four donors. Naive CD4 clonotypes overlapped across a few donors at around 4.7%.

The CDR3 is 16 residues long. Germline-derived CDR1 and CDR2 are MNHNY and SVGAGI (reference sequence). With 6 bases removed from V and 2 bases from J, the gap between germline ends came to 14 bases. The split of CD4+ cells yielded CD45RA+ naive and CD45RA-negative memory subsets. The chain has TRBV6-6 and TRBJ1-6; possible D gene TRBD1, 6 bases. Input material: naive CD4+ T cells sorted from blood. The subset is: CD45RA+ positively selected. This receptor was taken from a man between 18 and 29 years old in good health. CDR3 residues: CASSWTAATYNSPLHF. In DNA, the CDR3 is TGTGCCAGCAGCTGGACAGCGGCCACCTATAATTCACCCCTCCACTTT.